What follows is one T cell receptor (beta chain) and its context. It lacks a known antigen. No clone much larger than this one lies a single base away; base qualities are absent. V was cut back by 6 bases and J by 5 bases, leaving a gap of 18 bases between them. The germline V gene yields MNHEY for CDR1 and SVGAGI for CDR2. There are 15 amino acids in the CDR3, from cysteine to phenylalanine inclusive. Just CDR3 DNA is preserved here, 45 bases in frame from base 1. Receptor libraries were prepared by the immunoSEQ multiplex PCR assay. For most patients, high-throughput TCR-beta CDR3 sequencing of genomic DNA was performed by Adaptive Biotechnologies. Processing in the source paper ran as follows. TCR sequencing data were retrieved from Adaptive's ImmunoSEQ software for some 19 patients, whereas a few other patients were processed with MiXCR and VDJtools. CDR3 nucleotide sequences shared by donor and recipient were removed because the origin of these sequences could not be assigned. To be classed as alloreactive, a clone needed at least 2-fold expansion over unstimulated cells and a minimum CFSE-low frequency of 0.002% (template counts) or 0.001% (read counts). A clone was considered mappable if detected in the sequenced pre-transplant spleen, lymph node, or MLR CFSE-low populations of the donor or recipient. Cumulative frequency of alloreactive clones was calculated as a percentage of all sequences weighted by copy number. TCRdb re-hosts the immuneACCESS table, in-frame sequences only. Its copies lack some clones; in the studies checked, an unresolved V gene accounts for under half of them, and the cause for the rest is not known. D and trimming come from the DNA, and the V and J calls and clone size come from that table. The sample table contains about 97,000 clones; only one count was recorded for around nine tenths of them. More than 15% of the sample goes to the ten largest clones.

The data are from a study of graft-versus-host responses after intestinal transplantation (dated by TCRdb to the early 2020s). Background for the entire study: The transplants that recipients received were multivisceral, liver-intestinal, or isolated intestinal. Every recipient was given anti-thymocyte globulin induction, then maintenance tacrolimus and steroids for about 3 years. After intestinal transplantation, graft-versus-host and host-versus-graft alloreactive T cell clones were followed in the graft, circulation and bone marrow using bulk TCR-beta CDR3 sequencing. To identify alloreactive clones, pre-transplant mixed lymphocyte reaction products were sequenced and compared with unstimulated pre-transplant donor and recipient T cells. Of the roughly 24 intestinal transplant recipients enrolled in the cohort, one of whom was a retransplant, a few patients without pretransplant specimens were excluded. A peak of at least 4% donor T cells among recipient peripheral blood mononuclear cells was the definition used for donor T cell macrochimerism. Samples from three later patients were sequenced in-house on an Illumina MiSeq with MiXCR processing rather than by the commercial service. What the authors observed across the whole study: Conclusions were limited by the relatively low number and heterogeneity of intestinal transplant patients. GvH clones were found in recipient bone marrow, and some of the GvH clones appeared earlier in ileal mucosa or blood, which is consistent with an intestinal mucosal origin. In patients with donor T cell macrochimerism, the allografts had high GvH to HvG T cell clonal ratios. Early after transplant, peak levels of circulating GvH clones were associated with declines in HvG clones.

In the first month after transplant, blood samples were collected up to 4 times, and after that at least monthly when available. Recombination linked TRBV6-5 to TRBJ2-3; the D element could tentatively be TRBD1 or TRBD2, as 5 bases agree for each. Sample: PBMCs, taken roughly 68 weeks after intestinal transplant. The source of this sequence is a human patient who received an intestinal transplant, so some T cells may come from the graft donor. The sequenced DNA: TGTGCCAGCAGCCGAGATTTGGGGGTTGGAGATACGCAGTATTTT. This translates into CASSRDLGVGDTQYF.